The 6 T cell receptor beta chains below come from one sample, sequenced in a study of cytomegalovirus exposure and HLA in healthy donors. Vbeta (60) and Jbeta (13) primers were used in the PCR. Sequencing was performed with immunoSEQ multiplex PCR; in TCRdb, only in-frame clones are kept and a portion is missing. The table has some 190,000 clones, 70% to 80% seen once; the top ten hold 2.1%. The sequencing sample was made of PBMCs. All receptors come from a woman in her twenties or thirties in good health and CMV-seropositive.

CDR3 sequence: CASSFPPGGGTEKLFF. CDR3 sequence (DNA): TGTGCCAGCAGTTTCCCCCCAGGGGGAGGAACTGAAAAACTGTTTTTT. The rearrangement uses TRBV28 and TRBJ1-4; 7 bases line up with TRBD1. With V trimmed by 3 bases and J by 7 bases, 11 bases remained unmatched. CDR1 is MDHEN, CDR2 SYDVKM, per germline. The CDR3 has 16 residues. Using reference TRBV28 and TRBJ1-4 for the parts outside the CDR3, the full variable domain is DVKVTQSSRYLVKRTGEKVFLECVQDMDHENMFWYRQDPGLGLRLIYFSYDVKMKEKGDIPEGYSVSREKKERFSLILESASTNQTSMYLCASSFPPGGGTEKLFFGSGTQLSVL.

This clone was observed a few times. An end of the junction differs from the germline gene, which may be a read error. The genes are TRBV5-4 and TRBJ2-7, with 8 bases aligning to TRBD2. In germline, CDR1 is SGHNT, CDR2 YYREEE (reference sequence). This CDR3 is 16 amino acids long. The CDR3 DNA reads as TGTGCCAGCAGCTCAACAAGAGAAAGCGGGAGTTGGGTTTGGAGCTTC. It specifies CASSSTRESGSWVWSF.

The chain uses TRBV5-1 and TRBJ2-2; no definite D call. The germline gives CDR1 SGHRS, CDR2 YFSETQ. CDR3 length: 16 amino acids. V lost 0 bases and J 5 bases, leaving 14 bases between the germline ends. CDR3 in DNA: TGCGCCAGCAGCTTGGCCGTCCTAGAGGAGACCGGGGAGCTGTTTTTT. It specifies CASSLAVLEETGELFF. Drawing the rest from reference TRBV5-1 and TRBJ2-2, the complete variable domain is KAGVTQTPRYLIKTRGQQVTLSCSPISGHRSVSWYQQTPGQGLQFLFEYFSETQRNKGNFPGRFSGRQFSNSRSEMNVSTLELGDSALYLCASSLAVLEETGELFFGEGSRLTVL.

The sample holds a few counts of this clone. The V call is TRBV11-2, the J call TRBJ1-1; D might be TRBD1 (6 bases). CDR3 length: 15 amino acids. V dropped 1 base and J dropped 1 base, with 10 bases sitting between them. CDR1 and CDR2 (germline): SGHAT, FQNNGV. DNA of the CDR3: TGTGCCAGCAGCTTAGCGTTACAGGGGAACACTGAAGCTTTCTTT. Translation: CASSLALQGNTEAFF.

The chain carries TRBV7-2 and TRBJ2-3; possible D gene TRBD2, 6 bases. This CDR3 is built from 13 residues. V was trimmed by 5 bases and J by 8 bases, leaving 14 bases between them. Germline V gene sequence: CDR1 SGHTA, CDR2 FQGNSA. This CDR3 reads CASSPGGSGTQYF. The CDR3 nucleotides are TGTGCCAGCAGCCCCGGGGGTTCAGGTACGCAGTATTTT. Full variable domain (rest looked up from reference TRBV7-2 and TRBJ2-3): GAGVSQSPSNKVTEKGKDVELRCDPISGHTALYWYRQSLGQGLEFLIYFQGNSAPDKSGLPSDRFSAERTGGSVSTLTIQRTQQEDSAVYLCASSPGGSGTQYFGPGTRLTVL.

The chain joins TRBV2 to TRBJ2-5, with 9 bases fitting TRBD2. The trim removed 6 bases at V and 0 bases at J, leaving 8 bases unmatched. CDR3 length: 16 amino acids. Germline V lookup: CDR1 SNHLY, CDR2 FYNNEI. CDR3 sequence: CASRLAGMGYQETQYF. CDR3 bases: TGTGCCAGCAGACTAGCGGGCATGGGGTACCAAGAGACCCAGTACTTC.